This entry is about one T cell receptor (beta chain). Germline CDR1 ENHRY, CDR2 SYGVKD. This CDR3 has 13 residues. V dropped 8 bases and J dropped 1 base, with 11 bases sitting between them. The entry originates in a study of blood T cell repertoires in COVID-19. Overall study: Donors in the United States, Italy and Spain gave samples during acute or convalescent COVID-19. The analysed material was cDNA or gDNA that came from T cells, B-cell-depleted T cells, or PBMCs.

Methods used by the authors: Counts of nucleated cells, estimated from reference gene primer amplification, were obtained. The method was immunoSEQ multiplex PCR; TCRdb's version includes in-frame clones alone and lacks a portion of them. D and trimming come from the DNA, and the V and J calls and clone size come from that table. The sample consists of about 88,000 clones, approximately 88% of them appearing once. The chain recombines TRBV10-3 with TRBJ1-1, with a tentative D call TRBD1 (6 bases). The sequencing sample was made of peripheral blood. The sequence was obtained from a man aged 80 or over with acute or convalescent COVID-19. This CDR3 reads CAISDRQNTEAFF. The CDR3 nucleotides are TGTGCCATCTCGGACAGACAGAACACTGAAGCTTTCTTT.